This TCR beta chain is from a study of T cell responses to AZD1222 COVID-19 vaccine. Assay used: immunoSEQ multiplex PCR; TCRdb lists only in-frame clones, some missing. This table holds under 200,000 clones, more than 90% found once. The sequence was obtained from an adult who received the MenACWY meningococcal vaccine as a control. The material sequenced was peripheral blood, taken 28 days after the second dose of the MenACWY control vaccine.

DNA of the CDR3: TGTGCCAGCAGATTGGGACTATCAGGATCACCCCTCCACTTT. Protein: CASRLGLSGSPLHF. The rearrangement joins TRBV28 to TRBJ1-6, with a tentative D call TRBD1 (5 bases). Germline CDR1 reads MDHEN; CDR2 reads SYDVKM. Deletions cut 6 bases from V and 10 bases from J, with 16 bases between. The CDR3 covers 14 residues.